Here is one TCR beta chain with its context. Its antigen is as yet unknown. The repertoire was sequenced with immunoSEQ multiplex PCR; TCRdb's copy has only in-frame clones and lacks some. The data contain about 56,000 clones, around nine tenths of them singletons. The data were obtained in a study of cytomegalovirus exposure and HLA in healthy donors. Study as a whole: A later analysis reported the same platform for the roughly 120 validation repertoires and the approximately 700 first-cohort repertoires. Points from the study as a whole: Rarity held for most TCR sequences, but there were some public TCRs that occurred in many donors. The TCR clusters that emerged in the first cohort tended, a later analysis found, to co-occur in the 110 or so validation repertoires.

The donors were part of the validation cohort of 100 to 150 subjects. That cohort was separate from the first cohort, which comprised roughly 670 subjects. The germline gives CDR1 SGHAT, CDR2 FQNNGV. Trimming took 3 bases from V and 4 from J, leaving 22 bases between them. The CDR3 is 17 amino acids. The sequencing input was PBMCs. The source of this sequence is a man between 18 and 29 years old in good health and CMV-seronegative. The chain recombines TRBV11-2 with TRBJ2-7; a possible D gene is TRBD1 (6 bases). The CDR3 nucleotides are TGTGCCAGCAGCTTTGTAAAGTCAGGGGTAAGGTTTTACGAGCAGTACTTC. Amino acids: CASSFVKSGVRFYEQYF.